The T cell receptor beta chain described here comes from a study of control samples from healthy donors and cancer patients (dated by TCRdb to about 2020). Library creation used the immunoSEQ multiplex PCR assay. Sourced from immuneACCESS, this table was stored by TCRdb with only in-frame sequences that have V and J called. A share of the clones is absent; for the studies checked, an unresolved V gene accounts for under half, and the remainder has no known explanation. The sample table holds 130,000 or so clones, of which 70% to 90% were seen once. The top ten clones comprise roughly 3.2% of the sample. The CDR3 covers 14 residues, taking in both the cysteine and the phenylalanine. Left in the record is the CDR3 DNA by itself, 42 bases read in frame from the first base. According to the germline V gene (reference sequence), CDR1 reads LGHDT and CDR2 reads YNNKEL. The V end gives up 2 bases and the J end 2 bases, leaving 2 bases in the junction not matched to a gene.

A single count supports this clone. There is no known antigen for this receptor. The sample holds no much larger clone one base away, and base qualities are not on file. The TCR comes from a man aged 45-65 years in good health. The material sequenced was blood. The V and J genes are TRBV3-1 (or the pseudogene TRBV3-2) and TRBJ1-1; the junction holds 7 bases that match TRBD1. The DNA sequence reads TGTGCCAGCAGCCAAAACAGGGGAAACACTGAAGCTTTCTTT. The translation is CASSQNRGNTEAFF.